A selection of T cell receptor beta chains follows, all from one sample in a study of human T cells and chemical hapten exposure. TCRdb analysed the RACE reads with MiXCR anew, one entry per CDR3 protein. The sample lists about 100,000 distinct CDR3 sequences; 10% to 13% were seen once. This specimen was whole blood, taken in connection with sensitization to the hapten diphenylcyclopropenone (DPC). The receptor set was obtained from a man in his forties with alopecia areata. Some clones in this sample may be carry-over from other donors' samples. CDR3s include the opening cysteine and the closing phenylalanine or tryptophan. D genes are given only for firm matches. A row's size may be missing; if present it is once, few, many or a size class.

size,J,D,V,CDR3,DNA
many,TRBJ2-3,TRBD2,TRBV10-3,CAISETSGIDTQYF,TGTGCCATCAGTGAGACTAGCGGGATAGATACGCAGTATTTT
.,TRBJ1-5,.,TRBV12-3/TRBV12-4,CASSYKDSNQPQHF,TGTGCCAGCAGTTACAAAGATAGCAATCAGCCCCAGCATTTT
.,TRBJ2-1,.,TRBV6-2/TRBV6-3,CASSPPHPKDPYNEQFF,TGTGCCAGCAGTCCCCCGCACCCGAAGGACCCCTACAATGAGCAGTTCTTC
.,TRBJ2-3,.,TRBV14,CASSHGDTQYF,TGTGCCAGCAGCCATGGAGATACGCAGTATTTT
many,TRBJ1-1,TRBD1,TRBV11-2,CASSQLQGRGDLVNTEAFF,TGTGCCAGCAGCCAACTACAGGGGCGTGGGGATCTCGTGAACACTGAAGCTTTCTTT
.,TRBJ1-3,TRBD1,TRBV12-3/TRBV12-4,CASSFRDRGAGNTIYF,TGTGCCAGCAGTTTTAGGGACAGGGGTGCTGGAAACACCATATATTTT
.,TRBJ1-5,.,TRBV19,CASSKIGGGANQPQHF,TGTGCCAGTAGTAAGATAGGTGGGGGCGCGAATCAGCCCCAGCATTTT
few,TRBJ2-7,TRBD1,TRBV29-1,CSVGTGFNEQYF,TGCAGCGTTGGGACAGGGTTTAACGAGCAGTACTTC
few,TRBJ2-5,.,TRBV7-2,CASSSQRVQETQYF,TGTGCCAGCAGCTCACAGAGGGTCCAAGAGACCCAGTACTTC
few,TRBJ1-1,TRBD1,TRBV19,CASTMTGGFVRNTEAFF,TGTGCCAGTACCATGACAGGGGGGTTTGTAAGGAACACTGAAGCTTTCTTT
few,TRBJ2-4,TRBD2,TRBV7-3,CASSPGLASNIQYF,TGTGCCAGCAGCCCGGGACTAGCGAGTAACATTCAGTACTTC
.,TRBJ2-3,TRBD2,TRBV14,CASSHQITSGTDTQYF,TGTGCCAGCAGCCACCAGATTACTAGCGGCACAGATACGCAGTATTTT
many,TRBJ1-2,.,TRBV29-1,CSVEGSQAGGYTF,TGCAGCGTTGAAGGATCCCAAGCAGGGGGCTACACCTTC
.,TRBJ1-2,.,TRBV6-5,CATNSARRGLENYGYTF,TGTGCCACCAACTCGGCTCGAAGGGGGTTGGAAAACTATGGCTACACCTTC
few,TRBJ2-3,.,TRBV29-1,CSGKRDTQYF,TGCAGCGGGAAGAGAGATACGCAGTATTTT
few,TRBJ2-7,TRBD1,TRBV6-5,CASSYSGQGSYEQYF,TGTGCCAGCAGTTACTCGGGACAGGGGTCGTACGAGCAGTACTTC
few,TRBJ2-1,.,TRBV5-5,CASTRGSGSYNEQFF,TGTGCCAGCACTCGGGGCAGCGGGTCGTACAATGAGCAGTTCTTC
.,TRBJ2-1,.,TRBV30,CAWSLAEEQFF,TGTGCCTGGAGTTTGGCGGAAGAGCAGTTCTTC
.,TRBJ1-1,TRBD1,TRBV5-4,CASRQQGADTEAFF,TGTGCCAGCAGGCAACAGGGGGCGGACACTGAAGCTTTCTTT
few,TRBJ2-7,TRBD1,TRBV27,CASGNTQGYEQYF,TGTGCCAGCGGCAATACACAGGGGTACGAGCAGTACTTC
many,TRBJ2-7,.,TRBV21-1,CASSKQTSSGAPSYEQYF,TGTGCCAGCAGCAAGCAGACTAGTAGCGGGGCGCCTTCCTACGAGCAGTACTTC
.,TRBJ2-3,.,TRBV28,CASRERGDTQYF,TGTGCCAGCAGAGAGCGAGGAGATACGCAGTATTTT
many,TRBJ1-5,TRBD1,TRBV5-8,CASSVGQGNQPQHF,TGTGCCAGCAGCGTCGGACAGGGCAATCAGCCCCAGCATTTT
.,TRBJ1-1,TRBD1,TRBV4-3,CASSQEQGVTEAFF,TGCGCCAGCAGCCAAGAACAGGGGGTCACTGAAGCTTTCTTT
few,TRBJ2-3,TRBD2,TRBV29-1,CSVSGRGPDTQYF,TGCAGCGTTAGCGGGAGAGGCCCAGATACGCAGTATTTT
.,TRBJ1-6,.,TRBV14,CASSQVNSPLHF,TGTGCCAGCAGCCAAGTGAATTCACCCCTCCACTTT
few,TRBJ2-7,.,TRBV7-2,CASSSPNGREQYF,TGTGCCAGCAGCTCCCCAAATGGGAGGGAGCAGTACTTC
.,TRBJ2-2,TRBD2,TRBV7-2,CASSRGVGELFF,TGTGCCAGCAGCCGGGGGGTCGGGGAGCTGTTTTTT